The rows below give T cell receptor beta chains drawn from one sample of a study of T cells in Graves' hyperthyroidism and ophthalmopathy. MiXCR, applied by TCRdb to the multiplex PCR reads, yields one record per CDR3 protein. This sample yields more than 500,000 distinct CDR3 sequences, of which about a sixth are seen a single time; around 4% belongs to the top ten. Input material: blood. These TCRs come from a woman in her 30s with Graves' hyperthyroidism. Each CDR3 is given without its conserved first and last residue. Fields, in order: J gene, CDR3 length, V gene, CDR3 protein.

j_gene: TRBJ2-7
len: 14
v_gene: TRBV29-1
CDR3aa: SVEVGGQGGPYEQY

j_gene: TRBJ1-5
len: 10
v_gene: TRBV28
CDR3aa: ASRLGTGPQH

j_gene: TRBJ2-7
len: 14
v_gene: TRBV20-1
CDR3aa: SAGGRLALNSYEQY

j_gene: TRBJ2-3
len: 12
v_gene: TRBV5-1
CDR3aa: ASSAGQFTDTQY

j_gene: TRBJ2-1
len: 13
v_gene: TRBV5-1
CDR3aa: ASSLISGSYNEQF

j_gene: TRBJ1-5
len: 13
v_gene: TRBV28
CDR3aa: ASSLMQQVDQPQH

j_gene: TRBJ2-1
len: 14
v_gene: TRBV24-1
CDR3aa: ATSARRAGSYNEQS

j_gene: TRBJ2-7
len: 12
v_gene: TRBV13
CDR3aa: ASSSDPYGYEQY

j_gene: TRBJ1-6
len: 13
v_gene: TRBV25-1
CDR3aa: ASSDGLTGYSPLH

j_gene: TRBJ2-1
len: 12
v_gene: TRBV5-1
CDR3aa: ASSLRTGANEQF

j_gene: TRBJ1-2
len: 11
v_gene: TRBV11-3
CDR3aa: ASSGTGLYGYT

j_gene: TRBJ1-1
len: 12
v_gene: TRBV7-9
CDR3aa: ASSLDQRSTEAF

j_gene: TRBJ2-2
len: 12
v_gene: TRBV10-2
CDR3aa: ASLGVAGTGELF

j_gene: TRBJ2-3
len: 13
v_gene: TRBV7-9
CDR3aa: ASNIGLAGEDTQY

j_gene: TRBJ2-5
len: 16
v_gene: TRBV13
CDR3aa: ASSLGGSAVRGSETQY

j_gene: TRBJ1-2
len: 12
v_gene: TRBV28
CDR3aa: ASSSRTLSYGYT

j_gene: TRBJ1-2
len: 10
v_gene: TRBV5-1
CDR3aa: ASRGRDYGYT

j_gene: TRBJ1-6
len: 9
v_gene: TRBV29-1
CDR3aa: SSTPRVPLH

j_gene: TRBJ2-1
len: 8
v_gene: TRBV29-1
CDR3aa: SAPAGEQF

j_gene: TRBJ2-2
len: 12
v_gene: TRBV30
CDR3aa: AWNPESNTGELF

j_gene: TRBJ2-7
len: 12
v_gene: TRBV20-1
CDR3aa: SASGTGDPYEQY

j_gene: TRBJ2-1
len: 14
v_gene: TRBV28
CDR3aa: ASSLPGPRSYNEQF

j_gene: TRBJ2-3
len: 11
v_gene: TRBV30
CDR3aa: AWSLGTADTQY

j_gene: TRBJ2-2
len: 15
v_gene: TRBV12-3/TRBV12-4
CDR3aa: ASSFHPELPNTRELF

j_gene: TRBJ1-2
len: 9
v_gene: TRBV20-1
CDR3aa: SARSAYGYT

j_gene: TRBJ1-1
len: 10
v_gene: TRBV29-1
CDR3aa: SAGPGGTEAF

j_gene: TRBJ2-7
len: 12
v_gene: TRBV14
CDR3aa: ASRLAGRAYEQY

j_gene: TRBJ2-7
len: 12
v_gene: TRBV6-9
CDR3aa: ASSLTSGVCEQY

j_gene: TRBJ2-1
len: 14
v_gene: TRBV19
CDR3aa: ASRGVWGTGPREQF

j_gene: TRBJ1-4
len: 10
v_gene: TRBV20-1
CDR3aa: SADSFNEKLF

j_gene: TRBJ2-5
len: 13
v_gene: TRBV15
CDR3aa: ATSRTRLVQETQY

j_gene: TRBJ2-1
len: 14
v_gene: TRBV6-6
CDR3aa: ASSYNRLRGYNEQF

j_gene: TRBJ1-1
len: 11
v_gene: TRBV6-2/TRBV6-3
CDR3aa: AGAGAADTEAF

j_gene: TRBJ2-1
len: 14
v_gene: TRBV7-2
CDR3aa: ASSPKGGALINEQF

j_gene: TRBJ1-1
len: 12
v_gene: TRBV15
CDR3aa: ATSRVRDRGKAF

j_gene: TRBJ2-5
len: 11
v_gene: TRBV4-2
CDR3aa: ASSQGLRETQY

j_gene: TRBJ2-1
len: 15
v_gene: TRBV7-6
CDR3aa: ASSLVTRQGRRDEQF

j_gene: TRBJ2-2
len: 14
v_gene: TRBV28
CDR3aa: ASSYPGLDITGELF

j_gene: TRBJ2-1
len: 13
v_gene: TRBV5-1
CDR3aa: ASKSLAGGYNEQF

j_gene: TRBJ1-6
len: 12
v_gene: TRBV5-1
CDR3aa: ASSSQGGASPLH

j_gene: TRBJ2-7
len: 11
v_gene: TRBV7-2
CDR3aa: ASSLMEVGEQY

j_gene: TRBJ1-5
len: 13
v_gene: TRBV2
CDR3aa: ASTNGPGANQPQH

j_gene: TRBJ2-7
len: 13
v_gene: TRBV28
CDR3aa: ASSQTTGDSYEQY

j_gene: TRBJ1-4
len: 13
v_gene: TRBV15
CDR3aa: ATSRESVEDEKLF

j_gene: TRBJ2-7
len: 10
v_gene: TRBV7-9
CDR3aa: ASSSVGDDQY

j_gene: TRBJ2-5
len: 11
v_gene: TRBV27
CDR3aa: ASSLFSQETQY